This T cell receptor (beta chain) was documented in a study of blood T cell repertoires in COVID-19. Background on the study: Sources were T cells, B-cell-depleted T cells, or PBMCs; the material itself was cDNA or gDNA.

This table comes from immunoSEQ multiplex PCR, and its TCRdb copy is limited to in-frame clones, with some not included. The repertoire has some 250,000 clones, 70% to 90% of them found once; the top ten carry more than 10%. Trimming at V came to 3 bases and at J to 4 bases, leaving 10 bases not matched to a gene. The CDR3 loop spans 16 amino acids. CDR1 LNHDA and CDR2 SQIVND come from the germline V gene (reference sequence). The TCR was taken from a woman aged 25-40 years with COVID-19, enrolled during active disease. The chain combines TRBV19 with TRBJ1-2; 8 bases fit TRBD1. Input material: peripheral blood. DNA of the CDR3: TGTGCCAGTAGTATTTGGGGGGGACAGGCCACCTATGGCTACACCTTC. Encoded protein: CASSIWGGQATYGYTF.